The sequence of this TCR beta chain was determined in a study of response to subunit inactivated influenza vaccine. Study-level points and caveats: The authors proposed limited new T cell recruitment per seasonal influenza vaccination.

This CDR3 has 14 amino acids. Trimming took 3 bases from V and 6 from J, leaving 18 bases between them. Germline V lookup: CDR1 DFQATT, CDR2 SNEGSKA (reference sequence). A remark on this clonotype: Its antigen is currently unknown.

MiXCR was run by TCRdb on the RT-PCR reads, yielding one entry per CDR3 protein. The sample lists 530,000 or so distinct CDR3 sequences; 25% were seen once. This chain joins TRBV20-1 and TRBJ2-7, with D uncertain. This receptor was identified in a man aged 45-60 years who received an inactivated influenza vaccine. Sequenced here: CD4+ T cells sorted from PBMCs, sampled about 5 days after vaccination. The CDR3 bases are TGCAGTGCTAGTAACAGTCCGTCTTTGGGCGAGCAGTACTTC. This encodes CSASNSPSLGEQYF.